These 20 T cell receptor beta chains were all obtained from the same sample, sequenced in a study of T-cell memory formation after mild COVID-19. TCRdb re-derived calls from the 5' RACE reads in MiXCR, one entry per CDR3 protein. The table lists around 400,000 distinct CDR3 sequences, 20% to 25% of them singletons. Sequencing was performed on PBMCs or a T cell subset sorted from them (not recorded which). The source is an adult woman who had mild COVID-19 (a few samples of this study predate the infection). Cell type and time point are not known.

This clonotype was seen a handful of times. The chain recombines TRBV5-1 with TRBJ2-3; 12 nucleotides match TRBD2. V lost 0 bases and J lost 4; bases outside the gene matches: 3. Germline CDR1 and CDR2: SGHRS and YFSETQ. The CDR3 is 16 amino acids. The CDR3 loop is CASSLATSGGPDTQYF. In DNA form, the CDR3 reads TGCGCCAGCAGCTTGGCGACTAGCGGGGGTCCAGATACGCAGTATTTT.

This clonotype showed up just a few times. The chain has TRBV7-3 and TRBJ2-2, with TRBD1 matching 7 bases. The CDR3 has 15 residues. Trimming at V came to 4 bases and at J to 2 bases, leaving 4 bases not matched to a gene. Germline loops: CDR1 SGHTA, CDR2 FQGTGA. In DNA form, the CDR3 reads TGTGCCAGCAGCTCGGGACAGACCAACACCGGGGAGCTGTTTTTT. Its translation is CASSSGQTNTGELFF.

The sample holds many counts of this clonotype. This chain connects TRBV7-2 to TRBJ2-3; D remains ambiguous. Germline values: CDR1 SGHTA, CDR2 FQGNSA. V was pared by 4 bases and J by 2 bases, with 4 bases between. This CDR3 contains 12 residues. CDR3 sequence reads: CASSSFTDTQYF. The CDR3 DNA is TGTGCCAGCAGCTCTTTCACAGATACGCAGTATTTT. Supplemented by reference TRBV7-2 and TRBJ2-3, the full variable domain reads GAGVSQSPSNKVTEKGKDVELRCDPISGHTALYWYRQSLGQGLEFLIYFQGNSAPDKSGLPSDRFSAERTGGSVSTLTIQRTQQEDSAVYLCASSSFTDTQYFGPGTRLTVL.

The chain links TRBV11-3 to TRBJ2-5, with D unresolved. The CDR3 length is 14 residues. V dropped 2 bases and J dropped 5 bases, with 12 bases sitting between them. The germline gives CDR1 SGHNT, CDR2 YENEEA. The chain's CDR3 is CASSLSVLKETQYF. The CDR3 bases are TGTGCCAGCAGCTTAAGTGTTCTGAAGGAGACCCAGTACTTC.

J is TRBJ2-5 and V is TRBV7-9, with D unclear. Germline V CDR1 and CDR2: SEHNR, FQNEAQ (reference sequence). This CDR3 is 13 amino acids long. Trimming took off 1 base at V and 5 bases at J, with 8 bases between the two ends. CDR3 DNA: TGTGCCAGCAGCTTAGAGATGCTGGAGACCCAGTACTTC. Translating gives CASSLEMLETQYF.

This clonotype was counted only a few times. The rearrangement uses TRBV7-7 and TRBJ1-1; no definite D call. CDR3 length: 14 amino acids. V was pared by 5 bases and J by 6 bases, with 16 bases between. CDR1 and CDR2 from the germline V gene are SSHAT and FNYEAQ (reference sequence). DNA of the CDR3: TGTGCCAGCAGCCCCGGACCGGAGGTCCCTGAAGCTTTCTTT. As protein: CASSPGPEVPEAFF.

This chain links TRBV6-5 with TRBJ2-1; D perhaps matches TRBD2 (5 bases). The V gene's germline CDR1 is MNHEY and CDR2 SVGAGI. The CDR3 spans 12 residues. V lost 2 bases and J 9 bases, leaving 8 bases between the germline ends. The CDR3 nucleotides read TGTGCCAGCAGTTACGGGAGTATTGAGCAGTTCTTC. This sequence encodes CASSYGSIEQFF.

The rearrangement links TRBV2 to TRBJ1-1, with a possible D match to TRBD1 (5 bases). This CDR3 has 14 residues. CDR1 is SNHLY, CDR2 FYNNEI, per germline. Trimming removed 6 bases at V and 13 bases at J, with 24 bases between. The CDR3 DNA follows: TGTGCCAGCAGCCCACAACGGACACGCCGTTTAGATTTCTTT. It specifies CASSPQRTRRLDFF.

This clonotype showed up many times. This chain joins TRBV5-1 and TRBJ2-7; a weak D match, TRBD2 (7 bases). CDR1 SGHRS and CDR2 YFSETQ come from the germline V gene. The CDR3 sequence is 13 residues long. Trimming removed 6 bases at V and 5 bases at J, with 15 bases between. The CDR3 protein is CASNFGGLDEQYF. CDR3 DNA sequence: TGCGCCAGCAACTTCGGGGGGCTCGACGAGCAGTACTTC.

The sample holds a few counts of this clonotype. This chain uses TRBV6-5 with TRBJ1-2; D remains ambiguous. Per the germline V gene, CDR1 is MNHEY and CDR2 is SVGAGI. CDR3 size: 13 residues. Trimming shortened V by 0 bases and J by 8 bases, and 10 bases separated the two germline ends. The CDR3, as DNA: TGTGCCAGCAGTTACTCGAATGGGTACGGCTACACCTTC. It encodes CASSYSNGYGYTF.

This chain links TRBV24-1 with TRBJ2-3; TRBD2 is a possible D gene (5 bases). Trimming stripped 1 base from V and 0 bases from J, with 10 bases between. This CDR3 is 16 amino acids long. From germline, CDR1 is KGHDR and CDR2 SFDVKD. The CDR3 DNA sequence: TGTGCCACCAGTGATTTTACGGACTCCAGCACAGATACGCAGTATTTT. Translating gives CATSDFTDSSTDTQYF.

The chain recombines TRBV24-1 with TRBJ2-1; D gene uncertain. From germline, CDR1 is KGHDR and CDR2 SFDVKD. The CDR3 has 12 amino acids. V lost 3 bases and J 10 bases, leaving 9 bases between the germline ends. DNA of the CDR3: TGTGCCACCAGTGATCCCGCGAACGAGCAGTTCTTC. It is translated as CATSDPANEQFF.

Many counts were recorded for this clonotype. The chain employs TRBV12-3 or TRBV12-4 and TRBJ2-3; D not resolved. V was cut by 6 bases and J by 1 base, with 5 bases left in between. The CDR3 sequence is 12 residues long. Written as DNA, the CDR3 is TGTGCCAGCAGCTTGGGCACAGATACGCAGTATTTT. Translation: CASSLGTDTQYF.

This clonotype was found a few times. The rearrangement uses TRBV15 and TRBJ1-5; a weak D match, TRBD1 (5 bases). V lost 11 bases and J lost 5, with 13 bases in between. The length of the CDR3 is 12 residues. Germline loops: CDR1 LNHNV, CDR2 YYDKDF (reference sequence). This CDR3 is CAAQEGDQPQHF. The CDR3 bases are TGTGCCGCACAGGAGGGCGATCAGCCCCAGCATTTT.

In its sample, this clonotype was seen a few times. J is TRBJ2-7 and V is TRBV20-1; D is undetermined. V lost 5 bases and J 6 bases, leaving 8 bases between the germline ends. Germline V CDR1 and CDR2: DFQATT, SNEGSKA (reference sequence). The CDR3 sequence is 10 residues long. The CDR3 is CSAALGEQYF. The DNA for the CDR3 is TGCAGTGCTGCCCTAGGCGAGCAGTACTTC.

J is TRBJ2-4 and V is TRBV3-1; TRBD2 agrees at 9 bases. The CDR3 is made up of 14 amino acids. V lost 5 bases and J lost 8; bases outside the gene matches: 7. The germline CDR1 and CDR2 sequences are LGHDT and YNNKEL (reference sequence). CDR3 sequence reads: CASSGSGSEDIQYF. As DNA, the CDR3 is TGTGCCAGCAGCGGTAGCGGGAGTGAGGACATTCAGTACTTC.

This chain joins TRBV7-3 and TRBJ2-3; 7 bases are a match to TRBD2. The junction had 8 bases not matched to a gene; V was cut back by 6 bases and J by 2 bases. Germline CDR1 reads SGHTA; CDR2 reads FQGTGA. CDR3 size: 15 residues. Here the CDR3 reads CASSQWGGLTDTQYF. CDR3 bases: TGTGCCAGCAGTCAATGGGGGGGACTCACAGATACGCAGTATTTT.

This chain links TRBV5-6 with TRBJ2-5; 9 bases align to TRBD1. CDR3 size: 15 residues. Germline V gene data show CDR1 as SGHDT and CDR2 as YYEEEE. Losses at the gene ends were 4 bases for V and 5 bases for J; bases not matched to a gene: 9. In DNA, the CDR3 is TGTGCCAGCAGCCTGGGACAGGGAGTTGGGGAGACCCAGTACTTC. Encoded protein: CASSLGQGVGETQYF.

The chain recombines TRBV7-6 with TRBJ1-1, with D possibly matching TRBD1 (6 bases). The CDR3 covers 15 residues. Germline values: CDR1 SGHVS, CDR2 FNYEAQ. The ends were cut back, 1 base at V and 4 bases at J, with 13 bases in the middle. CDR3 loop: CASSLEGQGSTEAFF. The CDR3 DNA sequence: TGTGCCAGCAGCTTAGAGGGGCAGGGGAGCACTGAAGCTTTCTTT.

The chain joins TRBV7-9 to TRBJ2-7; D not resolved. CDR1 and CDR2 (germline): SEHNR, FQNEAQ (reference sequence). The V end lost 5 bases, the J end lost 3 bases, and 11 bases lay between the germline ends. The CDR3 consists of 13 residues. The CDR3 here is CASSPESYYEQYF. The CDR3 bases are TGTGCCAGCAGCCCTGAAAGCTACTACGAGCAGTACTTC.